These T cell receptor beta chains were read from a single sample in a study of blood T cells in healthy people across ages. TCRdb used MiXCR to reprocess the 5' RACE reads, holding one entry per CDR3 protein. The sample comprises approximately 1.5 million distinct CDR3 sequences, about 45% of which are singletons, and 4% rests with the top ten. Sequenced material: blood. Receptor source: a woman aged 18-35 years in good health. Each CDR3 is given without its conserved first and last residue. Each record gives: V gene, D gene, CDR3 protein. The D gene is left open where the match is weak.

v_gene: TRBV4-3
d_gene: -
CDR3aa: ASSQEGGAMNTEAF

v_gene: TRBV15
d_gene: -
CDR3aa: ATSPSRGVTNNEQF

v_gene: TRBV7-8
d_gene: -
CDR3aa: ASSIPRGTDTQY

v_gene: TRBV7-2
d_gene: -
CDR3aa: ASSLPTGSSYNEQF

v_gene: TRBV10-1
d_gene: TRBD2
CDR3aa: ASSEGMGLAGYEQY

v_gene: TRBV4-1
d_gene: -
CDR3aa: ASSQGLSDTQY

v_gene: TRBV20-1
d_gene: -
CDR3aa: SVRSSGQAYEQY

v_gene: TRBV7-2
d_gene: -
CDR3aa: ASSLVTYTGELF

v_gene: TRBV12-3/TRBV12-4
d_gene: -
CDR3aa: ASSHHGNEQY

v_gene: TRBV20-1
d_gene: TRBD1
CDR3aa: SAKEQGRGDSPLH

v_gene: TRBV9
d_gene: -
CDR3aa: ASSVSSGVRTDTPY

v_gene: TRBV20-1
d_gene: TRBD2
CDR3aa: SASHPGLEYNEQY

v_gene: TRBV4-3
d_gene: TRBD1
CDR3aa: PSSPGGLLTYGYT

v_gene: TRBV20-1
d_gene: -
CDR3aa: SAPRGVRYGYT

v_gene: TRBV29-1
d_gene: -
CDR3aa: SVSGPNEQF

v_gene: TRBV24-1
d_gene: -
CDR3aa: ATSDLPGGPAGNTQY

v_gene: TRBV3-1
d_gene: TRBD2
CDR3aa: ASSQAHGGAYYEQY

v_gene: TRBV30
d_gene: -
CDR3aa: AWSRGGMLYEQY

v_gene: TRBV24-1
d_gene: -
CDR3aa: ATSDRRDNRPNEQF

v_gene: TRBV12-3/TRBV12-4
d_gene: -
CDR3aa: ASSLGLPRGPEAF

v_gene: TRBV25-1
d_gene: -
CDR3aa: ASLGGGYTEAF

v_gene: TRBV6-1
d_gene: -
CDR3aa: ASSEVGLREKLF

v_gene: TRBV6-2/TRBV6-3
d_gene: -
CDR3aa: ASRLNLRATQQF

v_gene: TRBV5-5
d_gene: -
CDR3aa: ASSADFLKLGYT

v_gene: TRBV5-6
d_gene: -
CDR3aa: ASSVGLGDQPQH